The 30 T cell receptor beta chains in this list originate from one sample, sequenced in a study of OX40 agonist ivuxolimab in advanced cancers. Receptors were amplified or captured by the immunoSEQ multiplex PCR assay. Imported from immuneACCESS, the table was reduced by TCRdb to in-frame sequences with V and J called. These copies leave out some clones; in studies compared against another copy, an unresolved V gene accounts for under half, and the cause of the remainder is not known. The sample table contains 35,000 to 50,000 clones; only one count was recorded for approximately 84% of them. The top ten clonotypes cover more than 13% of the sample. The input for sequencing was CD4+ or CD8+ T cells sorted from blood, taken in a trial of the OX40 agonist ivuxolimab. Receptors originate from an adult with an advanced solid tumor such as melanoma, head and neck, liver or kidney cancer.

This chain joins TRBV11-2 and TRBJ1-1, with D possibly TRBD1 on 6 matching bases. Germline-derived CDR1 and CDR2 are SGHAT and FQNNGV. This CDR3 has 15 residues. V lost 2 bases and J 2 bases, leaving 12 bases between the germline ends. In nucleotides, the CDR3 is TGTGCCAGCAGCTTATGGGCAGGGACAAACACTGAAGCTTTCTTT. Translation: CASSLWAGTNTEAFF.

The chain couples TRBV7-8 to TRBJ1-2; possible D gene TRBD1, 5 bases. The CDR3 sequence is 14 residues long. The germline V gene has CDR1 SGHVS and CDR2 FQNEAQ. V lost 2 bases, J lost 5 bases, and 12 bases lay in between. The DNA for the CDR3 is TGTGCCAGCAGCTTAAACGGGGGAGAATATGGCTACACCTTC. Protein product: CASSLNGGEYGYTF.

CDR3 nucleotides: TGTGCCAGCGGGGATGTGGGGACAGGGGGCCGGAATGAGCAGTTCTTC. This translates into CASGDVGTGGRNEQFF. The rearrangement uses TRBV6-6 and TRBJ2-1; 12 bases align to TRBD1. The V gene end was trimmed by 8 bases and the J gene end by 7 bases; junction bases not matched to a gene: 12. This CDR3 spans 16 amino acids. Germline CDR1 and CDR2: MNHNY and SVGAGI (reference sequence).

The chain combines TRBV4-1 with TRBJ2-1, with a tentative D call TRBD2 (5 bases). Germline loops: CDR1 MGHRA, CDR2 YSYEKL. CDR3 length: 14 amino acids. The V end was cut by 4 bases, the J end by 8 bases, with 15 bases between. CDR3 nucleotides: TGCGCCAGCAGCCTTCAAGAGGGTGTGGATGAGCAGTTCTTC. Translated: CASSLQEGVDEQFF.

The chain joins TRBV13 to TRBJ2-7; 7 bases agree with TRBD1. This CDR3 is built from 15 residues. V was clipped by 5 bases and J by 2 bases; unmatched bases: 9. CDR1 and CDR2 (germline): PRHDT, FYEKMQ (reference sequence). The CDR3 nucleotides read TGTGCCAGCAGCCCAAGTAGGGGGCGAACCTACGAGCAGTACTTC. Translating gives CASSPSRGRTYEQYF.

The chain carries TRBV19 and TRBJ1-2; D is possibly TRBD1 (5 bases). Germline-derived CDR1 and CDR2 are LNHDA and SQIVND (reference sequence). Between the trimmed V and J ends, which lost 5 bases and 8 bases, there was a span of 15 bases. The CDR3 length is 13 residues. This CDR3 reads CASSGGTWNGYTF. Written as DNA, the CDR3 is TGTGCCAGTAGTGGAGGGACCTGGAACGGCTACACCTTC.

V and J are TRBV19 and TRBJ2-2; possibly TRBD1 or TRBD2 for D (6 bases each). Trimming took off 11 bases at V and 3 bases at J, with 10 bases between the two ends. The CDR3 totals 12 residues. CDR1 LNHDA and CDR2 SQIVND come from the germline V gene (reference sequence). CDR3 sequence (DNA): TGTGCCGTCGGGGGCTACACCGGGGAGCTGTTTTTT. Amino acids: CAVGGYTGELFF.

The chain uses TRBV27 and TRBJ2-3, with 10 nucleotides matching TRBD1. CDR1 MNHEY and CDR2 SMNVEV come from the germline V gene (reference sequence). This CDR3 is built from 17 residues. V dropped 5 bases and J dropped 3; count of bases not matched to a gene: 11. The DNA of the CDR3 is TGTGCCAGCAGTCAAATACCGGGACAGGGGAATACAGATACGCAGTATTTT. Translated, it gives CASSQIPGQGNTDTQYF.

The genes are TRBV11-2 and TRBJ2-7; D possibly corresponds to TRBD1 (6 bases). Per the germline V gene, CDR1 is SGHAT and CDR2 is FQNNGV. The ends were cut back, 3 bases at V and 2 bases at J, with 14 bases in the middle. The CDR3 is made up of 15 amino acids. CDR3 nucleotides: TGTGCCAGCAGCTTGAGTGCCGGGACACCCTACGAGCAGTACTTC. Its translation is CASSLSAGTPYEQYF. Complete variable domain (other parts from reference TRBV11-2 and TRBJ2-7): EAGVAQSPRYKIIEKRQSVAFWCNPISGHATLYWYQQILGQGPKLLIQFQNNGVVDDSQLPKDRFSAERLKGVDSTLKIQPAKLEDSAVYLCASSLSAGTPYEQYFGPGTRLTVT.

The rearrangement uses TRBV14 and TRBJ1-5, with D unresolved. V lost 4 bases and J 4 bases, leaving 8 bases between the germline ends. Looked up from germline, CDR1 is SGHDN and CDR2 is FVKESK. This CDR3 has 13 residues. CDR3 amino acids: CASSLGHNQPQHF. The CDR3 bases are TGTGCCAGCAGCCTGGGCCATAATCAGCCCCAGCATTTT.

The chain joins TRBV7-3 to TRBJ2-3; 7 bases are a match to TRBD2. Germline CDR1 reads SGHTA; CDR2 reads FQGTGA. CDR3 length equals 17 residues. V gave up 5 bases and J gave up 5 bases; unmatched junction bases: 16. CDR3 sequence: CASSGSTAGAKEDTQYF. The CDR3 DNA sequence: TGTGCCAGCAGCGGGAGTACGGCGGGAGCTAAAGAAGATACGCAGTATTTT.

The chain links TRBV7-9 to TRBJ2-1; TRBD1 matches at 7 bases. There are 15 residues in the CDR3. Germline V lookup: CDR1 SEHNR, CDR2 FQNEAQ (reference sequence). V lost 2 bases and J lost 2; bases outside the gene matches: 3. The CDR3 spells CASSLRQGAYNEQFF. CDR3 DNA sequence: TGTGCCAGCAGCTTACGGCAGGGGGCCTACAATGAGCAGTTCTTC.

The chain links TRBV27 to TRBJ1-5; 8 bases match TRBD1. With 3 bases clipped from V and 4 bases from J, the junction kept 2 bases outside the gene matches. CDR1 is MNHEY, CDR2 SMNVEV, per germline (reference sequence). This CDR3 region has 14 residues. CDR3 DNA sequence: TGTGCCAGCAGTTTTCAGGGGGCGAATCAGCCCCAGCATTTT. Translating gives CASSFQGANQPQHF.

The CDR3 DNA reads as TGTGCCAGCAGCTTAGCAGGGGGCACCGGGGAGCTGTTTTTT. It translates to CASSLAGGTGELFF. The chain has TRBV7-6 and TRBJ2-2, with a possible D match to TRBD1 (6 bases). Trimming cost V 0 bases and J 4 bases, with 6 bases left between them. This CDR3 contains 14 residues. Germline CDR1 SGHVS, CDR2 FNYEAQ.

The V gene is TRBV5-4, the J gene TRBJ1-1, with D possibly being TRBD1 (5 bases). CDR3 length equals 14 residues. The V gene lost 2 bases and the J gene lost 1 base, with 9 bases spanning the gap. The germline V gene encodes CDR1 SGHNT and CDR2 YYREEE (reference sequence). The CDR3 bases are TGTGCCAGCAGCTTCAGTGGGGGGAACACTGAAGCTTTCTTT. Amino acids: CASSFSGGNTEAFF.

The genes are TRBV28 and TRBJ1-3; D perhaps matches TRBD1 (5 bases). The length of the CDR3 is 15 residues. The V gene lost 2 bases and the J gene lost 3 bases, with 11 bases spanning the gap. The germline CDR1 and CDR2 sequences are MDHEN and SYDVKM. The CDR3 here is CASSLGPGIGNTIYF. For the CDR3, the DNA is TGTGCCAGCAGTTTAGGTCCAGGGATTGGAAACACCATATATTTT.

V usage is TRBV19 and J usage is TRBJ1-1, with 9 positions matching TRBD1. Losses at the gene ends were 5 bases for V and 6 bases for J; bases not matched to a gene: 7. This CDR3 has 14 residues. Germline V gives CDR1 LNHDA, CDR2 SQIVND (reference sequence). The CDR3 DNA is TGTGCCAGTAGTCCCGGACAGGGGCTACCTGAAGCTTTCTTT. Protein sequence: CASSPGQGLPEAFF.

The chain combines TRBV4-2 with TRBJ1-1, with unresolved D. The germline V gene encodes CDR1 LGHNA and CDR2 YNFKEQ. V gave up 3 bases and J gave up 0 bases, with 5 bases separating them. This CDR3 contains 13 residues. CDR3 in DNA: TGTGCCAGCAGCCATCAATTGAACACTGAAGCTTTCTTT. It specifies CASSHQLNTEAFF.

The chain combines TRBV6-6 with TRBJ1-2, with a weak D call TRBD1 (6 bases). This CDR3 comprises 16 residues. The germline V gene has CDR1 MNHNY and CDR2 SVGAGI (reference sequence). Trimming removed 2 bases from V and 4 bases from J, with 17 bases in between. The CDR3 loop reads CASSYKGQGSSYGYTF. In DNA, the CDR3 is TGTGCCAGCAGTTACAAGGGGCAGGGGTCATCCTATGGCTACACCTTC.

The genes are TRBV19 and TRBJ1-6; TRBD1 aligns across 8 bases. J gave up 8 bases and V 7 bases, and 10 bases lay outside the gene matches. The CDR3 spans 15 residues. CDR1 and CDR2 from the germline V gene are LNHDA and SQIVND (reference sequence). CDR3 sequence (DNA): TGTGCCAGTACCGATGGACAGGGATTGGATTCACCCCTCCACTTT. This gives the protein CASTDGQGLDSPLHF.

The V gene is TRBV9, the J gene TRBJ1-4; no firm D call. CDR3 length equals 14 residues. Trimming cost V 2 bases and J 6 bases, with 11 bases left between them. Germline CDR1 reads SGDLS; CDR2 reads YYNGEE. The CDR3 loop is CASSVSGRDEKLFF. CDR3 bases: TGTGCCAGCAGCGTCTCCGGGAGGGATGAAAAACTGTTTTTT.

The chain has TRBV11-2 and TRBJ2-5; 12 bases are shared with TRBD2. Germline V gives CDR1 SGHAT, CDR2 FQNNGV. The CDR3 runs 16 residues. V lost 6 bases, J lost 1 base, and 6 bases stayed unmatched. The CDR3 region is CASSFWTSGIQETQYF. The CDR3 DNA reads TGTGCCAGCAGTTTCTGGACTAGCGGGATCCAAGAGACCCAGTACTTC.

This CDR3 is CATSRGTSGTYLEDTGELFF. The CDR3 DNA follows: TGTGCCACCAGCAGAGGGACTAGCGGGACATACCTAGAGGACACCGGGGAGCTGTTTTTT. The chain recombines TRBV15 with TRBJ2-2, with TRBD2 matching 12 bases. The germline CDR1 and CDR2 sequences are LNHNV and YYDKDF (reference sequence). V was clipped by 1 base and J by 3 bases; unmatched bases: 12. The CDR3 runs to 20 residues.

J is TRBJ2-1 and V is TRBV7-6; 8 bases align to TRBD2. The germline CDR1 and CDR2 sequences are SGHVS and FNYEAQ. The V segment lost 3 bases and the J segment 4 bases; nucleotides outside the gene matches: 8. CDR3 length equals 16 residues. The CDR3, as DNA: TGTGCCAGCAGCTTTTCGGGAGGGCCCCTGTACAATGAGCAGTTCTTC. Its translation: CASSFSGGPLYNEQFF. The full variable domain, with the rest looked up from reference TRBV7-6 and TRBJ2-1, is GAGVSQSPRYKVTKRGQDVALRCDPISGHVSLYWYRQALGQGPEFLTYFNYEAQQDKSGLPNDRFSAERPEGSISTLTIQRTEQRDSAMYRCASSFSGGPLYNEQFFGPGTRLTVL.

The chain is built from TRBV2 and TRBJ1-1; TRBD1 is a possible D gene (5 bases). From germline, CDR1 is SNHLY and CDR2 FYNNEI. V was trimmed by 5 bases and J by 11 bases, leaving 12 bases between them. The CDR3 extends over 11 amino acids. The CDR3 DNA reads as TGTGCCAGCAGTCAGGGAGGGTGGGCTTTCTTT. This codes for CASSQGGWAFF.

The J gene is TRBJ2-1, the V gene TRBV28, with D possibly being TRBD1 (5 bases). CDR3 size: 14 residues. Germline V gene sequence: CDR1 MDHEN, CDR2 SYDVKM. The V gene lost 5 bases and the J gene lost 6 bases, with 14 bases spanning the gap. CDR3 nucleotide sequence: TGTGCCAGCAGTACAAACAGGAGAGGCAATGAGCAGTTCTTC. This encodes CASSTNRRGNEQFF.

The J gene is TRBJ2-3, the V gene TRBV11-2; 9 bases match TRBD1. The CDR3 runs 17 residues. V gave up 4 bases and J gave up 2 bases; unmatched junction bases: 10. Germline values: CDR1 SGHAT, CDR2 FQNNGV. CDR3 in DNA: TGTGCCAGCAGCTCCCCGGGACAGGGACACTTCACAGATACGCAGTATTTT. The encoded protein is CASSSPGQGHFTDTQYF.

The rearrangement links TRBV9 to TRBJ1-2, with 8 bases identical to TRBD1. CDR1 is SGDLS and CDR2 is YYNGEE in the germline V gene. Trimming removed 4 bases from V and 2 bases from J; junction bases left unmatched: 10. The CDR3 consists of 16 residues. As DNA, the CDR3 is TGTGCCAGCAGCCCCACATGGACAGGGCCCAACTATGGCTACACCTTC. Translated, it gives CASSPTWTGPNYGYTF.

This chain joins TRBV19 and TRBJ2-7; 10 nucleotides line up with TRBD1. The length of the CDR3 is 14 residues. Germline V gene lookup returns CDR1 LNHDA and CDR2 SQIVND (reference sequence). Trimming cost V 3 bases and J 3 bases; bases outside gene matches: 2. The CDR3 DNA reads TGTGCCAGTAGTATCGGGACAGGGGACTACGAGCAGTACTTC. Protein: CASSIGTGDYEQYF.

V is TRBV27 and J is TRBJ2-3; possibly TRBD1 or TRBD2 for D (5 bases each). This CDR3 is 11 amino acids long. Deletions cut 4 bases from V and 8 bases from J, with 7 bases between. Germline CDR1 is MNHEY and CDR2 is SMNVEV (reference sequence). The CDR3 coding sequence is TGTGCCAGCAGTTCTGGGGGTACGCAGTATTTT. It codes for CASSSGGTQYF.